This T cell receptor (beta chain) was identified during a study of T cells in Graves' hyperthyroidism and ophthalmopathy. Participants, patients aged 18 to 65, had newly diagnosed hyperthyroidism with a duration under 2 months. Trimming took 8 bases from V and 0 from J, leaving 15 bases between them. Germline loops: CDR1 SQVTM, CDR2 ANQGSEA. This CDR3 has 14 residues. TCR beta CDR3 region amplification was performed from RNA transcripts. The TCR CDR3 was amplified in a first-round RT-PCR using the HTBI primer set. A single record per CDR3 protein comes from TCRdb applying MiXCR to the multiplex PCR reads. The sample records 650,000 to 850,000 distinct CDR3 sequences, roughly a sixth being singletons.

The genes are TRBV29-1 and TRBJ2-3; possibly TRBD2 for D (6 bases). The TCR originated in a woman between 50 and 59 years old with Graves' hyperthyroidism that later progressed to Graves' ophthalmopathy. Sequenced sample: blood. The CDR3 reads CSLRSGTSTDTQYF. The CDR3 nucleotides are TGCAGCCTTCGGTCGGGGACTAGCACAGATACGCAGTATTTT.